This is a list of T cell receptor beta chains from one sample in a study of neurological immune-mediated disorders. TCRdb itself ran the 5' RACE reads through MiXCR, one entry per CDR3 protein. Among roughly 38,000 distinct CDR3 sequences listed, around 7.8% were seen once. The material sequenced was PBMCs. The origin of the receptors is a woman aged 35 to 49 in good health. Both conserved end residues are part of each CDR3. The order of the fields is V gene, CDR3 protein.

V gene: TRBV4-2
CDR3 protein: CAISQAWGDGADTQYF

V gene: TRBV4-1
CDR3 protein: CASRGLGSQETQYF

V gene: TRBV28
CDR3 protein: CASSLLGGANNSPLHF

V gene: TRBV20-1
CDR3 protein: CSAPAGGPGTDTQYF

V gene: TRBV5-5
CDR3 protein: CASSADSNQPQHF

V gene: TRBV4-1
CDR3 protein: CASSQATGPNEKLFF

V gene: TRBV28
CDR3 protein: CASFDPGQGDEQYF

V gene: TRBV4-1
CDR3 protein: CASSQVTGGASEKLFF

V gene: TRBV7-2
CDR3 protein: CASSSRTGETQYF

V gene: TRBV9
CDR3 protein: CASSVEGASGSAKNIQYF

V gene: TRBV6-6
CDR3 protein: CASSRTGFGEKLFF

V gene: TRBV5-5
CDR3 protein: CASSLGTSYGYTF

V gene: TRBV5-1
CDR3 protein: CASRGFLTSGAANTGELFF

V gene: TRBV4-1
CDR3 protein: CASSQENADTQYF

V gene: TRBV7-2
CDR3 protein: CASSAVGLAGPYNEQFF

V gene: TRBV20-1
CDR3 protein: CSNVGGYGYTF

V gene: TRBV28
CDR3 protein: CASSSLWREDFTGELFF